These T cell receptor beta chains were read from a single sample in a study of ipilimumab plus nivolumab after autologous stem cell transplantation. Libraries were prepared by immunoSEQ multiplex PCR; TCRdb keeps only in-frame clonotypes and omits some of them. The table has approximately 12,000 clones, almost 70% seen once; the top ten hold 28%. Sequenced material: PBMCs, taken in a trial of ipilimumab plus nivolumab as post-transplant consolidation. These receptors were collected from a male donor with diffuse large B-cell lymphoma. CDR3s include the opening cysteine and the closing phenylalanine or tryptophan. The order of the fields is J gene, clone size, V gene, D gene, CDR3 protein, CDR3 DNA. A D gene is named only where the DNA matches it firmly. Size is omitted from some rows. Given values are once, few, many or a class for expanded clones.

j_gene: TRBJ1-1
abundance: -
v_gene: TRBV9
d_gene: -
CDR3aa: CASSVGANGGNTEAFF
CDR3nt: TGCGCCAGCAGCGTAGGGGCAAACGGGGGGAACACTGAAGCTTTCTTT

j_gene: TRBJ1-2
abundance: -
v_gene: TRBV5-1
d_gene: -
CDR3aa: CASSKTENYGYTF
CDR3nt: TGCGCCAGCAGCAAGACAGAAAATTATGGCTACACCTTC

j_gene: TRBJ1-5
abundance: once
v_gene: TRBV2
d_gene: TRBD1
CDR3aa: CASRDGQGVDQPQHF
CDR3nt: TGTGCCAGCAGGGACGGACAGGGGGTGGATCAGCCCCAGCATTTT

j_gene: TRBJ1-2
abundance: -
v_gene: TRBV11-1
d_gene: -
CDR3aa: CASSSGVNYGYTF
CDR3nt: TGTGCCAGCAGCTCCGGGGTGAACTATGGCTACACCTTC

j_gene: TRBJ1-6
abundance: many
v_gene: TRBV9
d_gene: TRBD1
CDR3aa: CASSPPGGNSPLHF
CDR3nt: TGTGCCAGCAGCCCGCCAGGGGGGAATTCACCCCTCCACTTT

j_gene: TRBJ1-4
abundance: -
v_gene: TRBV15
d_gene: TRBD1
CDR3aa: CATSREQGFNEKLFF
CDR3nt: TGTGCCACCAGCAGAGAACAGGGGTTTAATGAAAAACTGTTTTTT

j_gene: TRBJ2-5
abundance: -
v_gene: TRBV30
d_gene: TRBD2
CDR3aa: CAWSQLAGGWMETQYF
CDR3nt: TGTGCCTGGAGCCAACTAGCGGGGGGGTGGATGGAGACCCAGTACTTC

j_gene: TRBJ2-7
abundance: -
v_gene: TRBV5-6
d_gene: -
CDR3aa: CASSLEAYEQYF
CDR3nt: TGTGCCAGCAGCTTAGAAGCGTACGAGCAGTACTTC

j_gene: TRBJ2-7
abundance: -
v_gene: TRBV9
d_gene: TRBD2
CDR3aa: CASSVRAGAFSSYEQYF
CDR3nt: TGTGCCAGCAGCGTTCGAGCGGGGGCCTTTAGCTCCTACGAGCAGTACTTC

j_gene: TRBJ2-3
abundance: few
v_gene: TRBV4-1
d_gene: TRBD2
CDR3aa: CASSPVAGTSTDTQYF
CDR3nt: TGCGCCAGCAGCCCAGTAGCGGGAACGAGCACAGATACGCAGTATTTT

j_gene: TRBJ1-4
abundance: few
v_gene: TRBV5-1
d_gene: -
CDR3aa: CASSFWGQGEKLFF
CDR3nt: TGCGCCAGCAGCTTTTGGGGGCAAGGTGAAAAACTGTTTTTT

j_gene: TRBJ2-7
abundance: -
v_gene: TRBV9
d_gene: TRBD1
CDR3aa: CASSLAGQGSYEQYF
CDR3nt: TGTGCCAGCAGCTTGGCCGGACAGGGATCCTACGAGCAGTACTTC

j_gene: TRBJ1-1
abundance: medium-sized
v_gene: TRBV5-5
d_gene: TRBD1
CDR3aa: CASSLTGGFAEAFF
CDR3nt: TGTGCCAGCAGCTTGACAGGGGGTTTCGCTGAAGCTTTCTTT

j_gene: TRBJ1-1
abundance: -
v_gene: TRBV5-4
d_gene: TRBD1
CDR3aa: CASSLDRGGTEAFF
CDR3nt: TGTGCCAGCAGCTTAGACAGGGGAGGAACTGAAGCTTTCTTT

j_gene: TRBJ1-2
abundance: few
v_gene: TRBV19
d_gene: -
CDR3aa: CASKVPGGNYGYTF
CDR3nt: TGTGCCAGTAAAGTCCCGGGGGGGAACTATGGCTACACCTTC

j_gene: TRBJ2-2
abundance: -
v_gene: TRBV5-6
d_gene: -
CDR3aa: CVSSLLVNTGELFF
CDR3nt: TGTGTCAGCAGCTTACTAGTCAACACCGGGGAGCTGTTTTTT

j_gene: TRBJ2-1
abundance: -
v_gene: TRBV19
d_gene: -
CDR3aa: CASSIVAHNEQFF
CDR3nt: TGTGCCAGTAGTATAGTAGCCCACAATGAGCAGTTCTTC